This T cell receptor (beta chain) emerged from a study of blood T cell repertoires in COVID-19. Overall study: Samples representing acute and convalescent COVID-19 were sourced from the United States, Italy and Spain. PBMCs, B-cell-depleted T cells, or T cells provided the cDNA or gDNA that made up the material.

Source study methods: The assay estimated nucleated cells by amplifying reference gene primers. Assay: immunoSEQ multiplex PCR; the TCRdb copy retains only in-frame clones and omits some. The V and J calls and the clone size are those of that table, but D and trimming were determined from the DNA. The sample has about 170,000 clones, around 84% seen once. CDR3 length: 18 amino acids. Trimming removed 5 bases at V and 1 base at J, with 18 bases between. Germline V gives CDR1 MGHDK, CDR2 SYGVNS. V is TRBV25-1 and J is TRBJ2-6; a weak D match, TRBD1 (6 bases). Material: peripheral blood. This clonotype was obtained from a man aged 50 to 60 with active or convalescent COVID-19. The CDR3, as DNA: TGTGCCAGCAGTCCTCGAAGGAGGACAGTTTCTGGGGCCAACGTCCTGACTTTC. It specifies CASSPRRRTVSGANVLTF.